Reported below is one T cell receptor beta chain. Its specificity is not known. Per germline, CDR1 SGHVS and CDR2 FQNEAQ. This CDR3 comprises 14 residues. Trimming took 6 bases from V and 0 from J, leaving 12 bases between them. TCRdb fed the reads into MiXCR, producing one record per CDR3 protein. This sample yields about 740,000 distinct CDR3 sequences, of which roughly 35% are seen a single time; roughly 2.9% belongs to the top ten. The sample comes from a study of T cell repertoires in cytomegalovirus infection. Across the whole study: Both a matching HLA type and CMV infection were indicated by public TCR beta signatures.

General study findings and limits: The ex vivo response was dominated by HLA-C-restricted CMV-specific TCR beta clonotypes. Carriers of CMV plus the relevant HLA were identified by cumulative public TCR beta family frequency.

Sequences were obtained from PBMCs. This chain connects TRBV7-8 to TRBJ2-7; the D gene is possibly TRBD2 (5 bases). This clonotype originated in a human donor in good health (CMV status not recorded). Some clones in this sample may be carry-over from other donors' samples. CDR3 DNA: TGTGCCAGCAGTTCGCGGGTATACTCCTACGAGCAGTACTTC. Its protein product is CASSSRVYSYEQYF.